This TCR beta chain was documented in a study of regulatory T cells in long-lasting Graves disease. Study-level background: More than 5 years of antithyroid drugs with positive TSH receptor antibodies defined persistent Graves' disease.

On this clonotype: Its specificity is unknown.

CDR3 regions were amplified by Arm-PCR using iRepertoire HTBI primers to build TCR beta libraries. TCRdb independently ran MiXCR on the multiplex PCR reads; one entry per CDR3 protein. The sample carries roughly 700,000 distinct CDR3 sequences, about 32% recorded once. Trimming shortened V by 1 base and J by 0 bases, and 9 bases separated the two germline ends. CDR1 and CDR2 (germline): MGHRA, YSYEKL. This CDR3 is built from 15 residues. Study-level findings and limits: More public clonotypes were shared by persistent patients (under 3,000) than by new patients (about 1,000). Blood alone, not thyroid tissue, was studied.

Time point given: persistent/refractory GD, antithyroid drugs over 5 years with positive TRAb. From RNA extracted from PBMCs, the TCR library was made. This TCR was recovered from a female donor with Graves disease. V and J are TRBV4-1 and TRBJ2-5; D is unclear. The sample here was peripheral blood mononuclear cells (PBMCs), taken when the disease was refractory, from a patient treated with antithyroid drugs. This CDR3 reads CASSQGATDQETQYF. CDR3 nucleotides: TGCGCCAGCAGCCAAGGTGCAACGGACCAAGAGACCCAGTACTTC.